The clone carrying this T cell receptor (beta chain) was counted a single time. Its antigen remains unidentified. CDR1 is SGHTA, CDR2 FQGNSA, per germline. CDR3 length: 14 residues. V was clipped by 1 base and J by 6 bases, with 13 bases between them. Time point: recipient sample about 28 days before transplant, after cytoreduction. Recipients were bled about 28 days pretransplant and at posttransplant days 30, 100, 180. Measured with immunoSEQ multiplex PCR; TCRdb has only the in-frame clones, and not every one. The sample has around 21,000 clones, 60% to 80% seen once; the top ten hold less than 20%. The data stem from a study of T cell clonotyping in hematopoietic cell transplantation. About the research overall: Recipients' pretransplant samples followed cytoreduction.

General observations from the study: CD4 and CD8 repertoire contributions could not be separated without sorting.

The sequence was collected from a man between 60 and 75 years old with acute myeloid leukemia. Some clones in this sample may be carry-over from other donors' samples. This sequence joins TRBV7-2 and TRBJ2-7, with D possibly matching TRBD2 (6 bases). Sequenced material: peripheral blood mononuclear cells, taken before stem cell transplant. The CDR3 DNA sequence: TGTGCCAGCAGCTTAGTCCCGGGAGCCAGCGAGCAGTACTTC. It yields the protein CASSLVPGASEQYF.